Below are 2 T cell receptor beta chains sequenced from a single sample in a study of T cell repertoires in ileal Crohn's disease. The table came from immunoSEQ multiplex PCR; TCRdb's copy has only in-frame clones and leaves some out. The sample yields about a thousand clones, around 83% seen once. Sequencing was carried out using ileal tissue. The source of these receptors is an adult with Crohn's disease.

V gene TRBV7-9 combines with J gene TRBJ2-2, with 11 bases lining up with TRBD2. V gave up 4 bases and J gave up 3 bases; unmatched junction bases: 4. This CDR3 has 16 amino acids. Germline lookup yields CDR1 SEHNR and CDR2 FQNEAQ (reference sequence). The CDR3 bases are TGTGCCAGCAGCTCCCGACTAGCGGGACACACCGGGGAGCTGTTTTTT. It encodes CASSSRLAGHTGELFF.

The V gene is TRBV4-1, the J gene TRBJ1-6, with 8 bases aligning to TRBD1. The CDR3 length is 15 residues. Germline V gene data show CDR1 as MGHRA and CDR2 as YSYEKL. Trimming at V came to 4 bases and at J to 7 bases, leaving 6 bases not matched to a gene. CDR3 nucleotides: TGCGCCAGCAGCCCCTCGACAGGGGACAATTCACCCCTCCACTTT. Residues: CASSPSTGDNSPLHF.